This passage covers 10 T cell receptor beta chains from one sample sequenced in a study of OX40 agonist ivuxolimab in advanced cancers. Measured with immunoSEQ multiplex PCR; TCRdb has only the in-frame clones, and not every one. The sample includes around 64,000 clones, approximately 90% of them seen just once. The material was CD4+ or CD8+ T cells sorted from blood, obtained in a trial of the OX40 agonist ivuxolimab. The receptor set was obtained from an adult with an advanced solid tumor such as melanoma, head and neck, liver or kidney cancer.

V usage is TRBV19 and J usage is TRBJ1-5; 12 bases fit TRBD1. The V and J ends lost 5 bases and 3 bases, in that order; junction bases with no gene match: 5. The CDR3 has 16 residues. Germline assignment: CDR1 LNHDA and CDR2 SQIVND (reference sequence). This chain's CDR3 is CASSDRDRGLNQPQHF. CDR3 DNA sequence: TGTGCCAGTAGTGACCGGGACAGGGGGCTCAATCAGCCCCAGCATTTT.

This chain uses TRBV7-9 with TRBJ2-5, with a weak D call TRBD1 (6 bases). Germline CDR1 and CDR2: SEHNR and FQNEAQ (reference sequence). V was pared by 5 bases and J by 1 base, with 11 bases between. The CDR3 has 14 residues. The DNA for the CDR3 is TGTGCCAGCAGCAATCGGGACACCCAAGAGACCCAGTACTTC. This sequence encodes CASSNRDTQETQYF.

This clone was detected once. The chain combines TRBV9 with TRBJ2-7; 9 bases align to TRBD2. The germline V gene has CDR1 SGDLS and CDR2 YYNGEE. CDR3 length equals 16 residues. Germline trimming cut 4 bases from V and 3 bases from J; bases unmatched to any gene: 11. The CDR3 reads CASSSPTASGDYEQYF. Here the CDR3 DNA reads TGTGCCAGCAGCTCGCCGACGGCTAGCGGGGACTACGAGCAGTACTTC.

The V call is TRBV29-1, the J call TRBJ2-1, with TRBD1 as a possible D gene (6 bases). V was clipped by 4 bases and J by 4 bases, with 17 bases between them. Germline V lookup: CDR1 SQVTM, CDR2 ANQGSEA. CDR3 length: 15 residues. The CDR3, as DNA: TGCAGCGTTGCCCTACTCGGGACAAATTACAATGAGCAGTTCTTC. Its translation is CSVALLGTNYNEQFF.

Here the CDR3 reads CASSLGQGAFF. In DNA form, the CDR3 reads TGCGCCAGCAGCTTGGGGCAGGGGGCTTTCTTT. The gene calls are TRBV5-1 and TRBJ1-1; perhaps TRBD1 as D (6 bases). This CDR3 is 11 amino acids long. Between the trimmed V and J ends, which lost 0 bases and 11 bases, there was a span of 8 bases. In germline, CDR1 is SGHRS, CDR2 YFSETQ.

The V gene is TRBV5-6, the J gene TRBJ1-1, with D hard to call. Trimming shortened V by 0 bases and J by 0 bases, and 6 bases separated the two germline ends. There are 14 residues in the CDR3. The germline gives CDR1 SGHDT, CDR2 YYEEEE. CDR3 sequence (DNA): TGTGCCAGCAGCTTGGCGCTGGTGAACACTGAAGCTTTCTTT. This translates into CASSLALVNTEAFF.

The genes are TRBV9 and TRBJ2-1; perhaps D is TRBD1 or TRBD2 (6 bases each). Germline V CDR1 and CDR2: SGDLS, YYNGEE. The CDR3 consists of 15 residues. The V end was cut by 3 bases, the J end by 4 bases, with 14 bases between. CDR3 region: CASSASGAPYNEQFF. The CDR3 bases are TGTGCCAGCAGCGCGTCGGGGGCCCCTTACAATGAGCAGTTCTTC.

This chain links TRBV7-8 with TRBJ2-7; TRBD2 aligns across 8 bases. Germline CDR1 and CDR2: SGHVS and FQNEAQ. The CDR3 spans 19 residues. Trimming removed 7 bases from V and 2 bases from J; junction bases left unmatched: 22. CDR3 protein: CASTPHPDPGGHPTYEQYF. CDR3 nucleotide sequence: TGTGCCAGCACCCCCCATCCAGATCCGGGGGGGCACCCAACCTACGAGCAGTACTTC.

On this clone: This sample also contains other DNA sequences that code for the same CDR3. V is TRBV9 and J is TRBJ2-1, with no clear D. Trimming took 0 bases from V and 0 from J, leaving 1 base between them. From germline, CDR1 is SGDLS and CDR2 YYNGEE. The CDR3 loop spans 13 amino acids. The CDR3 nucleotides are TGTGCCAGCAGCGTAGACTCCTACAATGAGCAGTTCTTC. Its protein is CASSVDSYNEQFF.

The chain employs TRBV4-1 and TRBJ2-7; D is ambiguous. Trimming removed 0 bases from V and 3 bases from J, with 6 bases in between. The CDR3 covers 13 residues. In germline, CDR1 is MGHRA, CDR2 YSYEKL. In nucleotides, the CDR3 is TGCGCCAGCAGCCAAGAGAGGCGCTACGAGCAGTACTTC. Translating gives CASSQERRYEQYF.